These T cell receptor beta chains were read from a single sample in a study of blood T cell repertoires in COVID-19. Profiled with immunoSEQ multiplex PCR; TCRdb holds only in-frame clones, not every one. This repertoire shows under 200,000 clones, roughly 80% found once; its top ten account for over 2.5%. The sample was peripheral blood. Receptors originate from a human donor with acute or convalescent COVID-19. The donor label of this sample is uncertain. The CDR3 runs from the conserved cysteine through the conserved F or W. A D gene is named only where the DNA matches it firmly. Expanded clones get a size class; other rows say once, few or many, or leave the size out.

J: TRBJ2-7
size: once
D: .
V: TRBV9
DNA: TGTGCCAGCAGTTACCTGCCTAACTCCTACGAGCAGTACTTC
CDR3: CASSYLPNSYEQYF

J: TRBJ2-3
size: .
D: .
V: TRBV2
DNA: TGTGCCAGCAGACAGGGAGGGACAGATACGCAGTATTTT
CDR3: CASRQGGTDTQYF

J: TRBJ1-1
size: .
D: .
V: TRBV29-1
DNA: TGCAGCGTTGAGGGGTCCCGCGGGCAAATGAACACTGAAGCTTTCTTT
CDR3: CSVEGSRGQMNTEAFF

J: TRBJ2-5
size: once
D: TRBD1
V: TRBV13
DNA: TGTGCCAGCAGCTTCGGCTCCAGACAGGGACGAGAGACCCAGTACTTC
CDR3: CASSFGSRQGRETQYF

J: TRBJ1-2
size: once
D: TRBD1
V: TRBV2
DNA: TGTGCCAGCAGTCCCCTCCTGGGGGGGACAGGGACTGTAGCGAGGTATGGCTACACCTTC
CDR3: CASSPLLGGTGTVARYGYTF

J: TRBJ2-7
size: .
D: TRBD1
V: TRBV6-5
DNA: TGTGCCAGCAGTCCTGACTTAACCAGGGGGGAGCAGTACTTC
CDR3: CASSPDLTRGEQYF

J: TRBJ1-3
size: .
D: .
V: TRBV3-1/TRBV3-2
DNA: TGTGCCAGCAGCCTCGAGGGTTCTGGAAACACCATATATTTT
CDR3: CASSLEGSGNTIYF

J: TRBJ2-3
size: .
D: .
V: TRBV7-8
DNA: TGTGCCTCCACGAGGGTCAGCACAGATACGCAGTATTTT
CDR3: CASTRVSTDTQYF

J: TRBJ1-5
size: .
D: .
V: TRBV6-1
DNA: TGTGCCAGCAGTGGAAAGGTCAGGGAAGGTAATCAGCCCCAGCATTTT
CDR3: CASSGKVREGNQPQHF

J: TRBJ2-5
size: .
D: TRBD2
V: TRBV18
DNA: TGTGCCAGCTCACCGTGGGGCGAGCGGGACCGAGAGACCCAGTACTTC
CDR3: CASSPWGERDRETQYF

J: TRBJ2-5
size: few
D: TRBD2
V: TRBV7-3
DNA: TGTGCCAGCAGCTTAAGGGAGGGATCAGAGACCCAGTACTTC
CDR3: CASSLREGSETQYF

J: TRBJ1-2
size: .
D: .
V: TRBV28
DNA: TGTGCCAGCAGTTTTAACAGGGACTATGGCTACACCTTC
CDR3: CASSFNRDYGYTF